The T cell receptor (beta chain) described here comes from a study of blood T cells in healthy people across ages. A second roughly 7 to 12 cycle PCR used barcoded and J-beta primers. CDR3-containing paired-end reads numbering at least 2.5 million came from each sample. TCRdb ran MiXCR on the 5' RACE reads and lists one entry per CDR3 protein. The table shows about a million distinct CDR3 sequences, with more than 30% occurring only once. This clonotype was found a few times. No antigen is known for it. The CDR3 is 15 residues long. Trimming took 4 bases from V and 3 from J; bases not matched to a gene: 5. Germline assignment: CDR1 MNHEY and CDR2 SMNVEV (reference sequence). General observations from the study: Unsorted PBMCs prevented conclusive naive versus antigen-experienced comparison.

The sequence was obtained from a man between 18 and 35 years old in good health. V usage is TRBV27 and J usage is TRBJ1-5; 8 nucleotides align to TRBD1. The source material was blood. CDR3 sequence reads: CASSSYRGSNQPQHF. CDR3 DNA: TGTGCCAGCAGTTCCTACAGGGGGTCCAATCAGCCCCAGCATTTT.